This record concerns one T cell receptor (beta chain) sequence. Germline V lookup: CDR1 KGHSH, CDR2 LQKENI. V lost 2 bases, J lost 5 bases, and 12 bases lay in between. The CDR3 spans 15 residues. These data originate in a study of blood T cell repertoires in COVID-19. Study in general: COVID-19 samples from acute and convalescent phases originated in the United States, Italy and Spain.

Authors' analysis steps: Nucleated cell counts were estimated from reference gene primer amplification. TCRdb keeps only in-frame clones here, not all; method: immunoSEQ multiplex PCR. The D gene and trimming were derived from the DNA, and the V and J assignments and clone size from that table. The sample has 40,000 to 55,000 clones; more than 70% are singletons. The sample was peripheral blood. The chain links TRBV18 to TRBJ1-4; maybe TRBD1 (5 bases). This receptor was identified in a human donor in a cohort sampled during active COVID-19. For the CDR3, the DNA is TGTGCCAGCTCACCAAGCGGGGCGAAGAATGAAAAACTGTTTTTT. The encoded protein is CASSPSGAKNEKLFF.